What follows are 2 T cell receptor beta chains derived from one specimen sequenced in a study of beta chain features in type 1 diabetes. Study-level points and caveats: Type 1 diabetes patients showed a moderate but significant shortening of TCRB CDR3s in all four CD4+ subsets.

Reverse transcribing all isolated RNA meant expressed TCRB transcripts were sequenced. Here immunoSEQ multiplex PCR was the method, and the copy in TCRdb shows in-frame clones only, minus some. This sample has 500,000 to 650,000 clones, with 12% found just once. The antigens these receptors bind are not known. The sequenced sample was naive CD4+ T cells from blood. The origin of the receptors is a man younger than 45 with type 1 diabetes.

This chain joins TRBV11-3 and TRBJ2-5; the match to TRBD1 covers 9 bases. V was pared by 5 bases and J by 4 bases, with 8 bases of the junction left unmatched. Germline CDR1 is SGHNT and CDR2 is YENEEA. This CDR3 has 15 residues. CDR3 nucleotide sequence: TGTGCCAGCAGCAGCTGGACAGGGGTGTCAGAGACCCAGTACTTC. Residues: CASSSWTGVSETQYF.

This clone has more than one count but fewer than ten. This sequence joins TRBV18 and TRBJ2-7; 8 bases match TRBD1. The CDR3 totals 14 residues. With 6 bases clipped from V and 2 bases from J, the junction kept 6 bases outside the gene matches. CDR1 and CDR2 (germline): KGHSH, LQKENI. CDR3 region: CASSSGQEAYEQYF. In DNA, the CDR3 is TGTGCCAGCTCCTCGGGACAGGAGGCCTACGAGCAGTACTTC.